This T cell receptor (beta chain) comes out of a study of blood T cell repertoires in COVID-19. Across the whole study: Samples came from the United States, Italy and Spain, spanning acute and convalescent COVID-19. The cDNA or gDNA used as material had been derived from T cells, B-cell-depleted T cells, or PBMCs.

Data came from immunoSEQ multiplex PCR; TCRdb stores just in-frame clones and leaves some out. Here the sample spans a few hundred thousand clones, more than 85% being singletons. All enrollees were about 18 to 100 years old and from 20 to 30 US areas. All recovered Cohort 3 donors got two negative PCRs, got clearance, or saw symptom resolution. Germline values: CDR1 SGDLS, CDR2 YYNGEE. V dropped 0 bases and J dropped 5; count of bases not matched to a gene: 0. The CDR3 has 14 amino acids. The origin of this receptor is a young woman who had recovered from COVID-19. The sample was PBMCs or T cells enriched from blood (not recorded which). V is TRBV9 and J is TRBJ2-3; 10 bases align to TRBD1. CDR3 nucleotides: TGTGCCAGCAGCGTAGGGACAGGGGGAGATACGCAGTATTTT. This sequence encodes CASSVGTGGDTQYF.